Presented here are 24 T cell receptor beta chains from one specimen sequenced in a study of patients with pleural tuberculosis. TCRdb ran MiXCR on the reads and lists one entry per CDR3 protein. The table includes approximately 53,000 distinct CDR3 sequences, 6% to 9.5% detected once. The receptors were sampled from a human donor with pleural tuberculosis.

This clonotype was picked up many times. The V call is TRBV20-1, the J call TRBJ2-1; TRBD2 agrees at 8 bases. The ends lost 3 bases at V and 5 bases at J; junction bases unmatched: 6. The CDR3 is made up of 14 amino acids. Germline CDR1 is DFQATT and CDR2 is SNEGSKA (reference sequence). In DNA form, the CDR3 reads TGCAGTGCTAGGTGGACGGGAGGGAACAATGAGCAGTTCTTC. Its protein is CSARWTGGNNEQFF.

This clonotype showed up just once. A much larger clonotype is one base distant, so this may be a read error. Since the CDR3 does not end with the conserved phenylalanine or tryptophan, this likely comes from a read error. The V call is TRBV7-8, the J call TRBJ1-1, with a possible D match to TRBD1 (5 bases). CDR1 and CDR2 (germline): SGHVS, FQNEAQ. CDR3 size: 11 residues. V was pared by 7 bases and J by 6 bases, with 9 bases between. The CDR3 sequence is CASTWGPEAFL. The CDR3, as DNA: TGTGCCAGCACCTGGGGCCCTGAAGCTTTCCTT.

This clonotype was detected ten times or more. The chain links TRBV6-2 or TRBV6-3 to TRBJ2-1; 7 positions match TRBD1. This CDR3 region has 14 residues. Trimming at V came to 7 bases and at J to 9 bases, leaving 12 bases not matched to a gene. CDR1 and CDR2 (germline): MNHEY, SVGEGT. CDR3 nucleotides: TGTGCCAGCATCTCCTCAGGGGGATTGGTTGAGCAGTTCTTC. Amino acids: CASISSGGLVEQFF.

This clonotype was counted at least ten times. The chain recombines TRBV12-3 or TRBV12-4 with TRBJ1-3; D not resolved. Trimming shortened V by 6 bases and J by 5 bases, and 17 bases separated the two germline ends. This CDR3 has 15 residues. The CDR3 spells CASRTPGLLRNTIYF. The CDR3 DNA follows: TGTGCCAGCAGGACCCCGGGTCTTCTCAGAAACACCATATATTTT.

This clonotype came up many times. J is TRBJ2-1 and V is TRBV6-2 or TRBV6-3; unclear D gene. Looked up from germline, CDR1 is MNHEY and CDR2 is SVGEGT. Trimming took off 1 base at V and 5 bases at J, with 12 bases between the two ends. This CDR3 contains 15 residues. CDR3 in DNA: TGTGCCAGCAGTTACTGGCAGCAAATTAACAATGAGCAGTTCTTC. Translated, it gives CASSYWQQINNEQFF.

This clonotype has ten or more counts. V and J are TRBV11-2 and TRBJ2-7; D ambiguous. V gave up 0 bases and J gave up 9 bases, with 6 bases separating them. The CDR3 runs 11 residues. Germline CDR1 and CDR2: SGHAT and FQNNGV. CDR3 DNA sequence: TGTGCCAGCAGCTTAGAAGTCTGGCAGTACTTC. As protein: CASSLEVWQYF.

This clonotype turned up a few times. This sequence joins TRBV19 and TRBJ2-1; maybe TRBD2 (6 bases). V lost 3 bases and J lost 8, with 20 bases in between. The CDR3 runs to 16 residues. Germline V CDR1 and CDR2: LNHDA, SQIVND (reference sequence). This CDR3 is CASSILASRRGDEQFF. Written as DNA, the CDR3 is TGTGCCAGTAGTATCCTAGCTTCGAGGAGGGGCGATGAGCAGTTCTTC. Full variable domain (missing parts from reference TRBV19 and TRBJ2-1): DGGITQSPKYLFRKEGQNVTLSCEQNLNHDAMYWYRQDPGQGLRLIYYSQIVNDFQKGDIAEGYSVSREKKESFPLTVTSAQKNPTAFYLCASSILASRRGDEQFFGPGTRLTVL.

This clonotype was picked up many times. Here the CDR3 reads CSARRFRVNTDTQYF. For the CDR3, the DNA is TGCAGTGCTAGAAGATTTAGGGTCAACACAGATACGCAGTATTTT. The chain links TRBV20-1 to TRBJ2-3; D call uncertain. Trimming took 2 bases from V and 2 from J, leaving 14 bases between them. This CDR3 comprises 15 residues. CDR1 DFQATT and CDR2 SNEGSKA come from the germline V gene (reference sequence).

In this sample, this clonotype turned up many times. V usage is TRBV29-1 and J usage is TRBJ1-1; 7 bases fit TRBD1. The CDR3 totals 13 residues. CDR1 is SQVTM and CDR2 is ANQGSEA in the germline V gene. Trimming took 7 bases from V and 1 from J; bases not matched to a gene: 6. The CDR3, as DNA: TGCAGCGCCGACAGGGCGGAGAACACTGAAGCTTTCTTT. It codes for CSADRAENTEAFF.

In this sample, this clonotype turned up many times. This chain connects TRBV20-1 to TRBJ1-1; TRBD1 aligns across 11 bases. The CDR3 consists of 16 residues. Germline CDR1 and CDR2: DFQATT and SNEGSKA (reference sequence). The V segment lost 6 bases and the J segment 4 bases; nucleotides outside the gene matches: 13. This CDR3 is CSAGGQGASWGTEAFF. The CDR3 DNA sequence: TGCAGTGCAGGAGGACAGGGGGCGAGCTGGGGCACTGAAGCTTTCTTT.

This clonotype showed up many times. The J gene is TRBJ2-3, the V gene TRBV5-1; TRBD2 matches 11 bases. This CDR3 contains 16 residues. V was clipped by 2 bases and J by 3 bases; unmatched bases: 5. Germline lookup yields CDR1 SGHRS and CDR2 YFSETQ. The CDR3 reads CASSFELAGVTDTQYF. The CDR3 DNA is TGCGCCAGCAGCTTCGAACTAGCGGGAGTAACAGATACGCAGTATTTT. Using reference TRBV5-1 and TRBJ2-3 for the parts outside the CDR3, the full variable domain is KAGVTQTPRYLIKTRGQQVTLSCSPISGHRSVSWYQQTPGQGLQFLFEYFSETQRNKGNFPGRFSGRQFSNSRSEMNVSTLELGDSALYLCASSFELAGVTDTQYFGPGTRLTVL.

This clonotype was counted at least ten times. V gene TRBV6-1 combines with J gene TRBJ2-1; D gene unclear. The CDR3 extends over 12 amino acids. CDR1 and CDR2 from the germline V gene are MNHNS and SASEGT. Trimming removed 8 bases at V and 3 bases at J, with 8 bases between. The CDR3 loop is CASWGIYNEQFF. The CDR3 DNA follows: TGTGCCAGCTGGGGTATCTACAATGAGCAGTTCTTC.

The table lists this clonotype with many counts. The chain combines TRBV20-1 with TRBJ2-5; no reliable D call. V dropped 2 bases and J dropped 4 bases, with 8 bases sitting between them. Germline CDR1 reads DFQATT; CDR2 reads SNEGSKA (reference sequence). The CDR3 sequence is 12 residues long. CDR3 sequence (DNA): TGCAGTGCTAGAAAAGTCGGAGAGACCCAGTACTTC. Translation: CSARKVGETQYF.

This clonotype was counted many times. The V call is TRBV28, the J call TRBJ1-1; possibly TRBD1 for D (6 bases). Looked up from germline, CDR1 is MDHEN and CDR2 is SYDVKM. The CDR3 is 16 residues long. V was pared by 3 bases and J by 1 base, with 15 bases between. CDR3 nucleotides: TGTGCCAGCAGTTTGCCCTCCGGGGGCGGGAACACTGAAGCTTTCTTT. Amino acids: CASSLPSGGGNTEAFF.

At least ten counts were recorded for this clonotype. The gene calls are TRBV28 and TRBJ1-1; D uncertain. Trimming left V 5 bases short and J 7 bases short, with 8 bases between. The germline V gene encodes CDR1 MDHEN and CDR2 SYDVKM. There are 11 residues in the CDR3. Here the CDR3 DNA reads TGTGCCAGCAGTAAAAGATTTGAAGCTTTCTTT. Translation gives CASSKRFEAFF.

This clonotype has only a few counts. The chain combines TRBV11-1 with TRBJ2-7; D gene uncertain. The CDR3 is 12 amino acids. Germline V gives CDR1 SGHAT, CDR2 FQDESV (reference sequence). The germline V and J ends were trimmed by 0 bases and 7 bases, with 7 bases remaining between them. This CDR3 reads CASSLAPGEQYF. The CDR3 DNA sequence: TGTGCCAGCAGCTTAGCTCCCGGGGAGCAGTACTTC.

This clonotype was recorded many times. The CDR3 DNA reads as TGTGCCAGCAGTGCGTCGGGTTCGACCGGGGAGCTGTTTTTT. Its translation is CASSASGSTGELFF. The chain has TRBV6-1 and TRBJ2-2; unclear D gene. V shed 4 bases and J shed 5 bases, with 11 bases lying between them. Germline V gene lookup returns CDR1 MNHNS and CDR2 SASEGT. This CDR3 has 14 residues.

The chain has TRBV12-5 and TRBJ1-3; D gene uncertain. Germline CDR1 is LGHNT and CDR2 is FRNRAP. Trimming took off 3 bases at V and 7 bases at J, with 1 base between the two ends. The CDR3 runs 10 residues. CDR3 coding DNA: TGTGCTAGTGGTTTTAACACCATATATTTT. Its translation: CASGFNTIYF.

Ten or more counts support this clonotype. J is TRBJ1-5 and V is TRBV28; no clear D. The V gene's germline CDR1 is MDHEN and CDR2 SYDVKM. CDR3 length: 14 residues. The ends were cut back, 4 bases at V and 0 bases at J, with 7 bases in the middle. The CDR3, as DNA: TGTGCCAGCAGTTCACATTATAGCAATCAGCCCCAGCATTTT. It translates to CASSSHYSNQPQHF.

This clonotype was detected ten times or more. V and J are TRBV5-1 and TRBJ2-7; no definite D call. CDR3 length: 14 amino acids. V was trimmed by 1 base and J by 3 bases, leaving 11 bases between them. The germline V gene encodes CDR1 SGHRS and CDR2 YFSETQ. CDR3 sequence: CASSLNPDGYEQYF. The CDR3 DNA is TGCGCCAGCAGCTTGAACCCGGACGGCTACGAGCAGTACTTC.

This clonotype was detected only a few times. The gene calls are TRBV9 and TRBJ1-2, with TRBD1 as a possible D gene (5 bases). The CDR3 covers 12 residues. V lost 3 bases and J lost 6, with 9 bases in between. In germline, CDR1 is SGDLS, CDR2 YYNGEE. This chain's CDR3 is CASSGRDHGYTF. The CDR3 nucleotides are TGTGCCAGCAGCGGCCGGGACCATGGCTACACCTTC.

This clonotype appeared a few times. The V call is TRBV12-3 or TRBV12-4, the J call TRBJ2-1; 11 bases align to TRBD2. V dropped 7 bases and J dropped 4; count of bases not matched to a gene: 6. The CDR3 runs 15 residues. CDR3: CASTTGTSGYNEQFF. In DNA, the CDR3 is TGTGCCAGCACCACCGGGACTAGCGGTTACAATGAGCAGTTCTTC.

Many counts were recorded for this clonotype. The genes are TRBV19 and TRBJ2-2; 9 nucleotides agree with TRBD2. V was pared by 3 bases and J by 6 bases, with 8 bases of the junction left unmatched. CDR3 length: 16 amino acids. Germline lookup yields CDR1 LNHDA and CDR2 SQIVND (reference sequence). The CDR3 reads CASSIPRAGGPGELFF. DNA of the CDR3: TGTGCCAGTAGTATTCCTCGAGCGGGAGGCCCCGGGGAGCTGTTTTTT.

This clonotype was seen repeatedly, ten times or more. The V call is TRBV11-2, the J call TRBJ1-2; D uncertain. Trimming took 4 bases from V and 2 from J, leaving 8 bases between them. Germline loops: CDR1 SGHAT, CDR2 FQNNGV. The CDR3 loop spans 13 amino acids. In DNA, the CDR3 is TGTGCCAGCAGCTCCGACTGGAACTATGGCTACACCTTC. Protein: CASSSDWNYGYTF.